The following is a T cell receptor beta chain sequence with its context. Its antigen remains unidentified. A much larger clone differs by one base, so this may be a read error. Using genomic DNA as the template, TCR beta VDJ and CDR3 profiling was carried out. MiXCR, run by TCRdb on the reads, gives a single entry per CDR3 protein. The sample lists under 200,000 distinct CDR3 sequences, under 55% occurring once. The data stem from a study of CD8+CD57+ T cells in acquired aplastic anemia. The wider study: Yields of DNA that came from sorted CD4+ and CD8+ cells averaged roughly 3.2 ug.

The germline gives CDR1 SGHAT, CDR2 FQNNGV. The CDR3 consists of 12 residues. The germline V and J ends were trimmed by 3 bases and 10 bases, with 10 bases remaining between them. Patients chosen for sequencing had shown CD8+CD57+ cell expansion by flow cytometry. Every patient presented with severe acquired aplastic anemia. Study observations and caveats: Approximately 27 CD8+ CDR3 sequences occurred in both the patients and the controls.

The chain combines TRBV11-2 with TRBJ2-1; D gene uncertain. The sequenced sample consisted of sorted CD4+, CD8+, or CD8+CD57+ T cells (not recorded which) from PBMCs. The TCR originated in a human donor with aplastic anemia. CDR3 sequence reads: CASSFEEWEQFF. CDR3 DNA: TGTGCCAGCAGCTTTGAGGAGTGGGAGCAGTTCTTC.